Included here is one T cell receptor beta chain sequence, with context. The table came from immunoSEQ multiplex PCR; TCRdb's copy has only in-frame clones and leaves some out. This sample has some 120,000 clones; about three quarters occur once, and the top ten carry approximately 5%. This specimen comes from a study of PD-1 blockade in mismatch repair-deficient tumors. Three pembrolizumab responders had their TCRs sequenced. The CDR3 spans 14 residues. Germline CDR1 and CDR2: SGHVS and FNYEAQ. The ends were cut back, 3 bases at V and 2 bases at J, with 10 bases in the middle. This clonotype was obtained from an adult with mismatch repair-deficient cancer. The sequences come from peripheral blood, collected 60 weeks after starting pembrolizumab. The chain is built from TRBV7-6 and TRBJ2-5, with D possibly TRBD2 on 6 matching bases. The CDR3 loop is CASSFSGRQETQYF. The CDR3 region has the DNA TGTGCCAGCAGCTTCTCAGGGAGGCAAGAGACCCAGTACTTC.